The 31 T cell receptor beta chains below come from one sample, sequenced in a study of blood T cell repertoires in COVID-19. Using immunoSEQ multiplex PCR, the repertoire was profiled, and TCRdb retains in-frame clones only, with some absent. Among approximately 86,000 clones listed, roughly 80% were seen once. The source material was peripheral blood. The receptors derive from a woman aged 65 to 85 with acute or convalescent COVID-19.

V is TRBV15 and J is TRBJ2-5; 12 bases fit TRBD2. In germline, CDR1 is LNHNV, CDR2 YYDKDF (reference sequence). J was trimmed by 5 bases and V by 0 bases; bases with no gene match: 10. The CDR3 loop spans 18 amino acids. Here the CDR3 reads CATSRDTRLAGVGETQYF. The CDR3 nucleotides are TGTGCCACCAGCAGAGATACGCGACTAGCGGGAGTTGGGGAGACCCAGTACTTC. Variable domain in full (rest from reference TRBV15 and TRBJ2-5): DAMVIQNPRYQVTQFGKPVTLSCSQTLNHNVMYWYQQKSSQAPKLLFHYYDKDFNNEADTPDNFQSRRPNTSFCFLDIRSPGLGDTAMYLCATSRDTRLAGVGETQYFGPGTRLLVL.

This chain joins TRBV6-2 or TRBV6-3 and TRBJ2-1, with 12 bases identical to TRBD2. Germline assignment: CDR1 MNHEY and CDR2 SVGEGT. Trimming at V came to 1 base and at J to 2 bases, leaving 6 bases not matched to a gene. The CDR3 is made up of 18 amino acids. The chain's CDR3 is CASSYWLAGGPPYNEQFF. The DNA for the CDR3 is TGTGCCAGCAGTTACTGGCTAGCGGGAGGGCCGCCCTACAATGAGCAGTTCTTC.

This clone was observed a few times. This chain joins TRBV3-1 (or the pseudogene TRBV3-2) and TRBJ1-1; possible D gene TRBD1, 5 bases. Trimming took off 0 bases at V and 4 bases at J, with 9 bases between the two ends. Germline CDR1 reads LGHDT; CDR2 reads YNNKEL (reference sequence). The CDR3 covers 14 residues. CDR3 nucleotides: TGTGCCAGCAGCCAAGAGGGCAGGGTCACTGAAGCTTTCTTT. This sequence encodes CASSQEGRVTEAFF.

This clone came up once. The gene calls are TRBV30 and TRBJ1-5, with D possibly TRBD1 on 6 matching bases. Deletions cut 1 base from V and 3 bases from J, with 13 bases between. CDR3 length equals 15 residues. CDR1 and CDR2 from the germline V gene are GTSNPN and SVGIG (reference sequence). The CDR3 bases are TGTGCCTGGAGTGGAGGGCAGGGGAACAATCAGCCCCAGCATTTT. Encoded protein: CAWSGGQGNNQPQHF.

J is TRBJ1-2 and V is TRBV13; 12 nucleotides align to TRBD1. The CDR3 sequence is 17 residues long. CDR1 and CDR2 (germline): PRHDT, FYEKMQ (reference sequence). The J segment lost 4 bases and the V segment lost 5 bases, leaving 11 bases of the junction unmatched. The chain's CDR3 is CASSPPGQGARGYGYTF. The CDR3 region has the DNA TGTGCCAGCAGCCCCCCGGGACAGGGGGCGCGGGGCTATGGCTACACCTTC.

This sequence joins TRBV7-9 and TRBJ2-1; maybe TRBD1 (6 bases). This CDR3 has 14 residues. Looked up from germline, CDR1 is SEHNR and CDR2 is FQNEAQ (reference sequence). With 1 base removed from V and 3 bases from J, the gap between germline ends came to 7 bases. DNA for the CDR3: TGTGCCAGCAGCTTAGGGGACAACTACAATGAGCAGTTCTTC. As protein: CASSLGDNYNEQFF. The full variable domain, completed using reference TRBV7-9 and TRBJ2-1, is DTGVSQNPRHKITKRGQNVTFRCDPISEHNRLYWYRQTLGQGPEFLTYFQNEAQLEKSRLLSDRFSAERPKGSFSTLEIQRTEQGDSAMYLCASSLGDNYNEQFFGPGTRLTVL.

The chain has TRBV30 and TRBJ2-3; TRBD2 matches at 9 bases. V was pared by 3 bases and J by 0 bases, with 7 bases of the junction left unmatched. Per germline, CDR1 GTSNPN and CDR2 SVGIG (reference sequence). CDR3 length: 16 amino acids. CDR3 sequence: CAWRTGLAYSTDTQYF. CDR3 nucleotide sequence: TGTGCCTGGAGGACGGGACTAGCCTATAGCACAGATACGCAGTATTTT.

The V call is TRBV10-3, the J call TRBJ1-5; possibly TRBD1 for D (6 bases). In germline, CDR1 is ENHRY, CDR2 SYGVKD. Trimming pared 4 bases from V and 4 bases from J, leaving 8 bases between. The CDR3 runs 13 residues. CDR3 sequence (DNA): TGTGCCATCAGTGTACAGGGAAATCAGCCCCAGCATTTT. Protein sequence: CAISVQGNQPQHF.

This clone came up once. The chain has TRBV7-2 and TRBJ2-1; 7 nucleotides agree with TRBD2. Trimming at V came to 6 bases and at J to 4 bases, leaving 9 bases not matched to a gene. The germline CDR1 and CDR2 sequences are SGHTA and FQGNSA. This CDR3 contains 15 residues. The CDR3 loop is CASSSLRGSYNEQFF. As DNA, the CDR3 is TGTGCCAGCAGTTCGCTCCGCGGGAGTTACAATGAGCAGTTCTTC.

The gene calls are TRBV4-2 and TRBJ2-7, with D unclear. CDR1 is LGHNA, CDR2 YNFKEQ, per germline. The CDR3 sequence is 13 residues long. Trimming took 1 base from V and 3 from J, leaving 7 bases between them. The CDR3 here is CASSQGLLYEQYF. The CDR3 coding sequence is TGTGCCAGCAGCCAAGGACTTCTCTACGAGCAGTACTTC.

V is TRBV5-1 and J is TRBJ2-6; D not resolved. V lost 4 bases and J 0 bases, leaving 2 bases between the germline ends. Germline CDR1 and CDR2: SGHRS and YFSETQ. The CDR3 has 13 residues. The CDR3: CASSLSGANVLTF. CDR3 DNA sequence: TGCGCCAGCAGCCTCTCTGGGGCCAACGTCCTGACTTTC. The full variable domain, rest sourced from reference TRBV5-1 and TRBJ2-6, is KAGVTQTPRYLIKTRGQQVTLSCSPISGHRSVSWYQQTPGQGLQFLFEYFSETQRNKGNFPGRFSGRQFSNSRSEMNVSTLELGDSALYLCASSLSGANVLTFGAGSRLTVL.

This clone was counted only a few times. J is TRBJ2-7 and V is TRBV5-5, with D unclear. The germline V gene has CDR1 SGHKS and CDR2 YYEKEE (reference sequence). The V end lost 1 base, the J end lost 5 bases, and 7 bases lay between the germline ends. CDR3 length: 12 residues. Here the CDR3 DNA reads TGTGCCAGCAGCTTGAGGAGAGACGAGCAGTACTTC. Protein: CASSLRRDEQYF. The variable domain in full, completed from reference TRBV5-5 and TRBJ2-7, reads DAGVTQSPTHLIKTRGQQVTLRCSPISGHKSVSWYQQVLGQGPQFIFQYYEKEERGRGNFPDRFSARQFPNYSSELNVNALLLGDSALYLCASSLRRDEQYFGPGTRLTVT.

The V gene is TRBV7-6, the J gene TRBJ2-5, with 11 bases matching TRBD1. Germline assignment: CDR1 SGHVS and CDR2 FNYEAQ. The CDR3 extends over 18 amino acids. V trimming: 0 bases; J trimming: 4 bases; junction bases outside the gene matches: 10. In DNA, the CDR3 is TGTGCCAGCAGCTTAGCAGCTAGGACAGGGGGCGCCTCAGAGACCCAGTACTTC. It encodes CASSLAARTGGASETQYF.

This clone was recorded once. The chain uses TRBV6-5 and TRBJ1-4; tentative D call: TRBD1 (6 bases). The CDR3 length is 14 residues. Germline CDR1 MNHEY, CDR2 SVGAGI. The V end lost 5 bases, the J end lost 8 bases, and 15 bases lay between the germline ends. The CDR3 spells CASSNTGGREKLFF. The CDR3 DNA reads as TGTGCCAGCAGTAACACGGGGGGGCGAGAAAAACTGTTTTTT.

This clone was picked up one time. The gene calls are TRBV3-1 (or the pseudogene TRBV3-2) and TRBJ2-2, with D perhaps TRBD2 (5 bases). Germline CDR1 and CDR2: LGHDT and YNNKEL (reference sequence). V gave up 1 base and J gave up 8 bases, with 11 bases separating them. This CDR3 is built from 14 residues. The CDR3 sequence: CASSQAPGWGELFF. The CDR3 DNA follows: TGTGCCAGCAGCCAAGCTCCGGGATGGGGGGAGCTGTTTTTT.

The rearrangement joins TRBV5-1 to TRBJ2-2; TRBD1 matches at 7 bases. The trim removed 0 bases at V and 6 bases at J, leaving 2 bases unmatched. In germline, CDR1 is SGHRS, CDR2 YFSETQ. CDR3 length: 14 residues. In nucleotides, the CDR3 is TGCGCCAGCAGCTTGGACAGGGGACCCGGGGAGCTGTTTTTT. This encodes CASSLDRGPGELFF.

A note on this clone: This specimen includes other DNA sequences encoding the same CDR3. The chain couples TRBV28 to TRBJ2-5, with 9 bases fitting TRBD1. J was trimmed by 2 bases and V by 6 bases; bases with no gene match: 4. Per the germline V gene, CDR1 is MDHEN and CDR2 is SYDVKM. This CDR3 contains 14 residues. CDR3 nucleotide sequence: TGTGCCAGCAGCCGGGACAGGGTTCAAGAGACCCAGTACTTC. Translated, it gives CASSRDRVQETQYF.

The J gene is TRBJ2-7, the V gene TRBV5-5; TRBD2 matches at 10 bases. CDR3 length: 16 amino acids. Trimming took 4 bases from V and 4 from J; bases not matched to a gene: 11. Germline values: CDR1 SGHKS, CDR2 YYEKEE (reference sequence). CDR3 sequence: CASSVSTSGRFYEQYF. CDR3 nucleotide sequence: TGTGCCAGCAGCGTTTCGACTAGCGGGCGATTTTACGAGCAGTACTTC.

This chain links TRBV2 with TRBJ2-3; 10 bases fit TRBD2. The V segment lost 1 base and the J segment 2 bases; nucleotides outside the gene matches: 3. CDR1 and CDR2 from the germline V gene are SNHLY and FYNNEI. This CDR3 spans 16 amino acids. This chain's CDR3 is CASSEGLAGDTDTQYF. CDR3 sequence (DNA): TGTGCCAGCAGTGAAGGCCTAGCGGGGGACACAGATACGCAGTATTTT.

This rearrangement joins TRBV7-2 to TRBJ1-2, with 8 bases fitting TRBD1. V gave up 1 base and J gave up 5 bases; unmatched junction bases: 6. Looked up from germline, CDR1 is SGHTA and CDR2 is FQGNSA. The CDR3 sequence is 15 residues long. The CDR3 coding sequence is TGTGCCAGCAGCTTAGTGGGGACAGGATTATATGGCTACACCTTC. The encoded protein is CASSLVGTGLYGYTF. Supplemented by reference TRBV7-2 and TRBJ1-2, the full variable domain reads GAGVSQSPSNKVTEKGKDVELRCDPISGHTALYWYRQSLGQGLEFLIYFQGNSAPDKSGLPSDRFSAERTGGSVSTLTIQRTQQEDSAVYLCASSLVGTGLYGYTFGSGTRLTVV.

The rearrangement links TRBV30 to TRBJ1-5, with D possibly being TRBD1 (6 bases). Germline CDR1 GTSNPN, CDR2 SVGIG (reference sequence). Trimming removed 4 bases at V and 3 bases at J, with 19 bases between. CDR3 length: 16 residues. As DNA, the CDR3 is TGTGCCTGGACCCCCAGCGGCAGGGGCCACAATCAGCCCCAGCATTTT. Translating gives CAWTPSGRGHNQPQHF.

This CDR3 reads CASSGIGEGHTGELFF. Here the CDR3 DNA reads TGCGCCAGCAGTGGAATAGGGGAGGGCCACACCGGGGAGCTGTTTTTT. The chain recombines TRBV10-2 with TRBJ2-2; 7 nucleotides align to TRBD2. Germline CDR1 WSHSY, CDR2 SAAADI. Unmatched junction bases numbered 8, after V lost 4 bases and J lost 3 bases. This CDR3 has 16 amino acids.

This clone has only one observation. The CDR3 loop reads CASSLGEGEQFF. For the CDR3, the DNA is TGTGCCAGCAGTCTTGGAGAGGGTGAGCAGTTCTTC. The chain links TRBV9 to TRBJ2-1; a weak D match, TRBD2 (5 bases). Germline V gene sequence: CDR1 SGDLS, CDR2 YYNGEE. This CDR3 has 12 residues. V lost 5 bases and J lost 9, with 12 bases in between.

The chain recombines TRBV15 with TRBJ1-2; D is possibly TRBD1 (5 bases). Germline lookup yields CDR1 LNHNV and CDR2 YYDKDF (reference sequence). The length of the CDR3 is 12 residues. Between the trimmed V and J ends, which lost 3 bases and 4 bases, there was a span of 6 bases. The CDR3 spells CATSRDTYGYTF. The CDR3 nucleotides read TGTGCCACCAGCAGGGACACCTATGGCTACACCTTC.

V usage is TRBV4-3 and J usage is TRBJ1-5; D may be TRBD1 (6 bases). The CDR3 sequence is 15 residues long. CDR1 LGHNA and CDR2 YSLEER come from the germline V gene. The germline V and J ends were trimmed by 0 bases and 6 bases, with 12 bases remaining between them. As DNA, the CDR3 is TGCGCCAGCAGCCAAGATTGGGGGGGCGGTCAGCCCCAGCATTTT. As protein: CASSQDWGGGQPQHF.

This clone is a singleton in its sample. V and J are TRBV21-1 and TRBJ2-1; the table assigns TRBD1, which was not confirmed against the DNA. TRBV21-1 is a pseudogene locus. This CDR3 comprises 18 residues. CDR3 DNA: TGTGCCAGCAGCAAAGGGTCCGCTCCACCAGTCCCCCACAATGAGCAGTTCTTC. This sequence encodes CASSKGSAPPVPHNEQFF.

V usage is TRBV5-1 and J usage is TRBJ1-6; no clear D. V was clipped by 3 bases and J by 7 bases, with 8 bases between them. The CDR3 length is 13 residues. CDR1 is SGHRS, CDR2 YFSETQ, per germline. The CDR3 DNA reads TGCGCCAGCAGCTCAGGACTCAATTCACCCCTCCACTTT. Residues: CASSSGLNSPLHF.

A remark on this clone: The same CDR3 arises from other DNA sequences in this sample as well. The chain carries TRBV6-2 or TRBV6-3 and TRBJ1-6, with D uncertain. V lost 0 bases and J 10 bases, leaving 7 bases between the germline ends. The CDR3 has 13 residues. Germline V gene sequence: CDR1 MNHEY, CDR2 SVGEGT. CDR3 amino acids: CASSYSGRSPLHF. The CDR3 coding sequence is TGTGCCAGCAGTTACTCTGGGCGATCACCCCTCCACTTT.

This chain joins TRBV2 and TRBJ1-2; D possibly corresponds to TRBD1 (5 bases). Germline CDR1 SNHLY, CDR2 FYNNEI. This CDR3 is built from 14 residues. Trimming removed 11 bases from V and 4 bases from J, with 20 bases in between. CDR3 nucleotide sequence: TGTGCCGAGCGGGGACGGACGACGGGCTATGGCTACACCTTC. This gives the protein CAERGRTTGYGYTF. The complete variable domain, with remaining parts taken from reference TRBV2 and TRBJ1-2, reads EPEVTQTPSHQVTQMGQEVILRCVPISNHLYFYWYRQILGQKVEFLVSFYNNEISEKSEIFDDQFSVERPDGSNFTLKIRSTKLEDSAMYFCAERGRTTGYGYTFGSGTRLTVV.

J is TRBJ1-5 and V is TRBV28, with D perhaps matching TRBD1 (6 bases). Trimming removed 2 bases from V and 6 bases from J, with 26 bases in between. The CDR3 covers 19 residues. The germline V gene has CDR1 MDHEN and CDR2 SYDVKM. DNA of the CDR3: TGTGCCAGCAGTTTACCCCCGTTATCGGGGGGGGGCGCGAGTCAGCCCCAGCATTTT. It encodes CASSLPPLSGGGASQPQHF.

The chain carries TRBV6-2 or TRBV6-3 and TRBJ2-5, with TRBD2 matching 9 bases. V lost 2 bases to trimming and J lost 1 base; unmatched junction nucleotides: 5. Germline V lookup: CDR1 MNHEY, CDR2 SVGEGT. CDR3 size: 16 residues. CDR3 DNA sequence: TGTGCCAGCAGTTACGGGACTAGCAATTCCCAAGAGACCCAGTACTTC. Encoded protein: CASSYGTSNSQETQYF.